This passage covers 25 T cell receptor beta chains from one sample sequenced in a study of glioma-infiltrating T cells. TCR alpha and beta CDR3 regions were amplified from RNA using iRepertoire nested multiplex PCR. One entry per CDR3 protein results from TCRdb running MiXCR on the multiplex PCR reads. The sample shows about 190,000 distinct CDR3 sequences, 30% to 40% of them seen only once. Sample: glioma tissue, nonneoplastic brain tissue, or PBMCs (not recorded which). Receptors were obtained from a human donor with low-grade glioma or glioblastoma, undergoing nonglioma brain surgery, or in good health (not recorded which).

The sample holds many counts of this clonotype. CDR3 sequence: CASSLTGGTYEQYF. The CDR3 DNA follows: TGTGCCAGCAGCTTAACGGGAGGTACCTACGAGCAGTACTTC. V and J are TRBV11-1 and TRBJ2-7, with 7 bases identical to TRBD2. The CDR3 covers 14 residues. V lost 2 bases and J lost 2; bases outside the gene matches: 3. CDR1 is SGHAT, CDR2 FQDESV, per germline (reference sequence).

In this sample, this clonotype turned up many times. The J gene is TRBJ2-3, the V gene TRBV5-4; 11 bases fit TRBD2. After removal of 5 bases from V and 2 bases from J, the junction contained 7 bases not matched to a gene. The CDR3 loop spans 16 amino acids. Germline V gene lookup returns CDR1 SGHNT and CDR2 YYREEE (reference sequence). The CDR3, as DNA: TGTGCCAGCAGTCTTAGACTAGCGGGGCTCACAGATACGCAGTATTTT. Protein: CASSLRLAGLTDTQYF.

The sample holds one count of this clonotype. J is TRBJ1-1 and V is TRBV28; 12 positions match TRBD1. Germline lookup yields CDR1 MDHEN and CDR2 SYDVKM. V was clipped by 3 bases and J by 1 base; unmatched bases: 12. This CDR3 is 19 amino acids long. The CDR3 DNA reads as TGTGCCAGCAGTTTCCCCATCCATCCGGGACAGGGGGCGAACACTGAAGCTTTCTTT. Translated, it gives CASSFPIHPGQGANTEAFF.

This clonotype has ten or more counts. CDR3: CSARGDSDYEQYF. The CDR3 bases are TGCAGTGCTAGAGGGGACTCGGACTACGAGCAGTACTTC. The chain is built from TRBV20-1 and TRBJ2-7; possible D gene TRBD2, 6 bases. The CDR3 contains 13 residues. The ends were cut back, 1 base at V and 3 bases at J, with 10 bases in the middle. Germline V CDR1 and CDR2: DFQATT, SNEGSKA (reference sequence).

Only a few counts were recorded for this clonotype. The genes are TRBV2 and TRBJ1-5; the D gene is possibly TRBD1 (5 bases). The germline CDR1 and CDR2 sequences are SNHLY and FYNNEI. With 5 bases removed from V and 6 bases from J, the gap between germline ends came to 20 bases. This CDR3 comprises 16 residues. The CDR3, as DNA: TGTGCCAGCAGTCTAAACAGTCCTCGGGGGAGTCAGCCCCAGCATTTT. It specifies CASSLNSPRGSQPQHF. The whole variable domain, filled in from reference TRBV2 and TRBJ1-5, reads EPEVTQTPSHQVTQMGQEVILRCVPISNHLYFYWYRQILGQKVEFLVSFYNNEISEKSEIFDDQFSVERPDGSNFTLKIRSTKLEDSAMYFCASSLNSPRGSQPQHFGDGTRLSIL.

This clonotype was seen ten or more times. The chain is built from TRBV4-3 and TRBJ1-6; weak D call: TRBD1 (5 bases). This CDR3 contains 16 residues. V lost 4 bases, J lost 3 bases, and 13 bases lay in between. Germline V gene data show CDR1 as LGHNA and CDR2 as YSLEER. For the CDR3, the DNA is TGCGCCAGCAGCCGAACGATCGGGGGCTATAATTCACCCCTCCACTTT. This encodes CASSRTIGGYNSPLHF.

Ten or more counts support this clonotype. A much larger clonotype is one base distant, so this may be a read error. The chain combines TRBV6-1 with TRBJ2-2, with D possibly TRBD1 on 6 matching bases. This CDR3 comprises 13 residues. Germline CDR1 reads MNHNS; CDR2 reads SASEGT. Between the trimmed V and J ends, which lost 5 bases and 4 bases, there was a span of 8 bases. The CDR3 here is CASSQTGTGELFF. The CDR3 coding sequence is TGTGCCAGCAGTCAGACAGGCACCGGGGAGCTGTTTTTT.

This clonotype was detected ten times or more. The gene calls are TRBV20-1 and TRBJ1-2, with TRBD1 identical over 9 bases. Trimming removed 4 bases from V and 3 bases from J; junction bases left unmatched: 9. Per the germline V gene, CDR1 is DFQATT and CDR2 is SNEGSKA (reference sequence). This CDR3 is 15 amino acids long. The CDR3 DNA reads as TGCAGTGCTACCCTCACAGGGGGCGCGGACTATGGCTACACCTTC. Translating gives CSATLTGGADYGYTF.

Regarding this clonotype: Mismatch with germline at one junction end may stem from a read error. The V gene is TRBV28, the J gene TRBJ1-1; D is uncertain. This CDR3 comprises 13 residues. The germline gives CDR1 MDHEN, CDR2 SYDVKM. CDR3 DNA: TGTGCCAGCAGTTTAGGCATTTTGGCTGAAGATTTCTTT. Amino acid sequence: CASSLGILAEDFF.

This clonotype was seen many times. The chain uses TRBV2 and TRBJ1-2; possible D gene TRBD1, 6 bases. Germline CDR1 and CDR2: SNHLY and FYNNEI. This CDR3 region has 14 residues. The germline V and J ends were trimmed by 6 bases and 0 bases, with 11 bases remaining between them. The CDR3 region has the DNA TGTGCCAGCAGCGAGGACAGAACTAACTATGGCTACACCTTC. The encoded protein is CASSEDRTNYGYTF.

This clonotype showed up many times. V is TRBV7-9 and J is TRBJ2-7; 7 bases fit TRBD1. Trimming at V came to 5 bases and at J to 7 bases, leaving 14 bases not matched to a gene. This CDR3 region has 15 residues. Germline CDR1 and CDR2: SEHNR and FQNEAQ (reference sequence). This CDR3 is CASSPRQGGLSEQYF. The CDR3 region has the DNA TGTGCCAGCAGCCCCCGACAGGGCGGGCTTAGTGAGCAGTACTTC.

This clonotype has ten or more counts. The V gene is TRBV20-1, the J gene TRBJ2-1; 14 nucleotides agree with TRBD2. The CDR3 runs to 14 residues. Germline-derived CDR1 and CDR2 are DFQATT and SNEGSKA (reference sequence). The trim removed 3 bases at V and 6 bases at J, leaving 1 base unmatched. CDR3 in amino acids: CSARGTSGSNEQFF. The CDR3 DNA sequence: TGCAGTGCTAGGGGGACTAGCGGGAGCAATGAGCAGTTCTTC.

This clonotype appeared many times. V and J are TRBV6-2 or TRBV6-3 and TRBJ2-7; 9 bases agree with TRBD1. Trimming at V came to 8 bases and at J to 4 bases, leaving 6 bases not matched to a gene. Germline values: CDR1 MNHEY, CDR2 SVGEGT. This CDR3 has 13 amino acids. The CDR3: CASWDREEYEQYF. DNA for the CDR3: TGTGCCAGCTGGGACAGGGAAGAGTACGAGCAGTACTTC.

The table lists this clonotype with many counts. CDR3 sequence reads: CASSRGDRINEQYF. The CDR3, as DNA: TGCGCCAGCAGCCGGGGGGACAGGATCAACGAGCAGTACTTC. This sequence joins TRBV4-1 and TRBJ2-7; 8 bases are a match to TRBD1. This CDR3 has 14 amino acids. Trimming took 4 bases from V and 5 from J; bases not matched to a gene: 7. Germline CDR1 reads MGHRA; CDR2 reads YSYEKL.

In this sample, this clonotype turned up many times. CDR3 sequence (DNA): TGTGCCATCAGTGTCGCTAGCCGTGGCACAGATACGCAGTATTTT. Its protein is CAISVASRGTDTQYF. The chain combines TRBV10-3 with TRBJ2-3; a weak D match, TRBD2 (5 bases). V was pared by 4 bases and J by 1 base, with 12 bases between. Germline V gives CDR1 ENHRY, CDR2 SYGVKD. The CDR3 has 15 residues.

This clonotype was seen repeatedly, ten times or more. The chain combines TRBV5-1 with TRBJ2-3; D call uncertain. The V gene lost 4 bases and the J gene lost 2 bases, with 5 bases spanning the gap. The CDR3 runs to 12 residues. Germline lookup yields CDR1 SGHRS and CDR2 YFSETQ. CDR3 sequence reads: CASSPDTDTQYF. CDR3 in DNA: TGCGCCAGCAGCCCGGACACAGATACGCAGTATTTT.

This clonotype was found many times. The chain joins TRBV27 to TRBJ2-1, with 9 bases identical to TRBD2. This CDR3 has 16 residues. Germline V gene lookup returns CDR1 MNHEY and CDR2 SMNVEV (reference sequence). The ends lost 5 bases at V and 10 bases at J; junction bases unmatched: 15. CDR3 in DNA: TGTGCCAGCAGTGTAGTAGCGGGAGTCGGCCCCGACGAGCAGTTCTTC. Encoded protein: CASSVVAGVGPDEQFF.

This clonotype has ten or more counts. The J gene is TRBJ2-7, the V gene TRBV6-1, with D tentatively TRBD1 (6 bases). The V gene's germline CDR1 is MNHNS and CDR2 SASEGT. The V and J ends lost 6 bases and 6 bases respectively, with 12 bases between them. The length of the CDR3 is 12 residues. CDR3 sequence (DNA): TGTGCCAGCAGCTCTACAGGGCTCGAGCAGTACTTC. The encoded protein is CASSSTGLEQYF.

The CDR3 loop reads CASTSWSCEQYF. CDR3 sequence (DNA): TGTGCCAGCACGAGCTGGAGCTGCGAGCAGTACTTC. V usage is TRBV6-5 and J usage is TRBJ2-7, with D unclear. CDR1 and CDR2 (germline): MNHEY, SVGAGI. The CDR3 consists of 12 residues. Trimming pared 7 bases from V and 6 bases from J, leaving 13 bases between.

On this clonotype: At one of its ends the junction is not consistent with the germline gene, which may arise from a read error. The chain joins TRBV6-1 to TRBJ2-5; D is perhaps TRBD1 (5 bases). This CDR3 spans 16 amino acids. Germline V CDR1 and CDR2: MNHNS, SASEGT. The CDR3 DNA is TGTGCCAGCAGTGAAGGGGTTGGTGCAGGGCAGGAGATCCAGTACTTC. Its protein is CASSEGVGAGQEIQYF.

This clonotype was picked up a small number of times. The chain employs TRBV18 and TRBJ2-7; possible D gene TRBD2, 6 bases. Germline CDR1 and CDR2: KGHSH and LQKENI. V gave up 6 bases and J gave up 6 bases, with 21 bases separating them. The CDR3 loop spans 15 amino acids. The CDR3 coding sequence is TGTGCCAGCTCTCAGGCCGGACGGGGGTCTACCGAGCAGTACTTC. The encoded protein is CASSQAGRGSTEQYF.

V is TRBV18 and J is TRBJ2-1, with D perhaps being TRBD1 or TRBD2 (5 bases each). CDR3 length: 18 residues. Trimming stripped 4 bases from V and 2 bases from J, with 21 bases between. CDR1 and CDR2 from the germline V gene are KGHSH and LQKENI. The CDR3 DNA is TGTGCCAGCTCACTGCAGATACTAATGGGGGAAACCTACAATGAGCAGTTCTTC. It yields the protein CASSLQILMGETYNEQFF.

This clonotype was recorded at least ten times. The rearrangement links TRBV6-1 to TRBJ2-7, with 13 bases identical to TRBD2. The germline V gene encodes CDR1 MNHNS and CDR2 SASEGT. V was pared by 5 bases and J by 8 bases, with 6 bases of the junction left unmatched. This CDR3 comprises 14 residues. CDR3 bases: TGTGCCAGCAGTAGACTAGCGGGAGGATACAAGCAGTACTTC. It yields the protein CASSRLAGGYKQYF.

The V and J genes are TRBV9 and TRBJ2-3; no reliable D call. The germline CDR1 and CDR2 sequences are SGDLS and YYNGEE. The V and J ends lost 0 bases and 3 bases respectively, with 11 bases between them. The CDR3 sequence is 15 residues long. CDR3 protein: CASSVGISRTDTQYF. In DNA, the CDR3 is TGTGCCAGCAGCGTAGGAATATCTAGAACAGATACGCAGTATTTT.

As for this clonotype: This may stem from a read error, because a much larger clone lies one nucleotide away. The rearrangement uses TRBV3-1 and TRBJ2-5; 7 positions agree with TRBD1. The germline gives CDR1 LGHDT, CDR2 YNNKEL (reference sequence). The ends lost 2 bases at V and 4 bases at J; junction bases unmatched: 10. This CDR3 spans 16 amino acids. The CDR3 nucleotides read TGTGCCAGCAGCCAATCCCCCGTGACAGGGATAGAGACCCAGTACTTC. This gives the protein CASSQSPVTGIETQYF.